These 31 T cell receptor beta chains share one sample of origin, sequenced in a study of cytomegalovirus exposure and HLA in healthy donors. With 60 Vbeta and 13 Jbeta primers, the PCR was carried out. Clones were read by immunoSEQ multiplex PCR, and TCRdb kept only the in-frame ones, dropping some. The sample lists 160,000 or so clones; over 70% were seen once. Material for sequencing was PBMCs. Every receptor here comes from a young man in good health and CMV-seronegative.

The chain combines TRBV7-9 with TRBJ1-2, with 7 positions matching TRBD1. J was trimmed by 2 bases and V by 5 bases; bases with no gene match: 8. The V gene's germline CDR1 is SEHNR and CDR2 FQNEAQ (reference sequence). The CDR3 extends over 15 amino acids. Here the CDR3 DNA reads TGTGCCAGCAGCCCATTGAAGGGACAGAACTATGGCTACACCTTC. It yields the protein CASSPLKGQNYGYTF.

J is TRBJ2-1 and V is TRBV9; D is uncertain. Germline V lookup: CDR1 SGDLS, CDR2 YYNGEE. V gave up 4 bases and J gave up 5 bases, with 4 bases separating them. The CDR3 runs to 11 residues. The CDR3 bases are TGTGCCAGCAGCCTTGACAATGAGCAGTTCTTC. It codes for CASSLDNEQFF.

The CDR3 spells CASSNLSKAFF. CDR3 nucleotide sequence: TGTGCCAGCAGCAATCTTAGTAAAGCTTTCTTT. V and J are TRBV7-9 and TRBJ1-1; D unclear. There are 11 residues in the CDR3. Germline V gene sequence: CDR1 SEHNR, CDR2 FQNEAQ (reference sequence). V was clipped by 5 bases and J by 9 bases, with 10 bases between them.

The V gene is TRBV30, the J gene TRBJ1-1; the D gene is possibly TRBD1 (6 bases). Germline V gives CDR1 GTSNPN, CDR2 SVGIG (reference sequence). CDR3 length: 13 amino acids. The V and J ends lost 3 bases and 8 bases respectively, with 16 bases between them. The CDR3 DNA is TGTGCCTGGAGCCCGGGTTTCAGGGGCGAAGCTTTCTTT. Translating it yields CAWSPGFRGEAFF.

The chain uses TRBV11-2 and TRBJ1-2; D perhaps matches TRBD1 (6 bases). Germline-derived CDR1 and CDR2 are SGHAT and FQNNGV. V was pared by 2 bases and J by 3 bases, with 10 bases between. CDR3 length: 14 amino acids. The CDR3 region is CASSLTGSYYGYTF. The DNA for the CDR3 is TGTGCCAGCAGCTTAACAGGGTCATACTATGGCTACACCTTC.

The V call is TRBV5-1, the J call TRBJ1-1; D is perhaps TRBD1 (6 bases). This CDR3 contains 13 residues. V dropped 5 bases and J dropped 1 base, with 9 bases sitting between them. From germline, CDR1 is SGHRS and CDR2 YFSETQ. Here the CDR3 DNA reads TGCGCCAGCAGGGAAGGGGGGAACACTGAAGCTTTCTTT. Translation gives CASREGGNTEAFF.

The gene calls are TRBV19 and TRBJ2-1, with 10 bases aligning to TRBD1. This CDR3 spans 15 amino acids. J was trimmed by 3 bases and V by 10 bases; bases with no gene match: 9. Germline V gene sequence: CDR1 LNHDA, CDR2 SQIVND (reference sequence). The DNA for the CDR3 is TGTGCCACTGAAAACCGGGACAGGGGCTACAATGAGCAGTTCTTC. Translation: CATENRDRGYNEQFF.

The V gene is TRBV7-9, the J gene TRBJ2-7; D unresolved. The V and J ends lost 4 bases and 4 bases respectively, with 5 bases between them. This CDR3 is built from 11 residues. Germline V gene lookup returns CDR1 SEHNR and CDR2 FQNEAQ (reference sequence). The CDR3 DNA reads as TGTGCCAGCAGCTCCTTTTACGAGCAGTACTTC. This encodes CASSSFYEQYF.

This clone has just a few counts. The chain employs TRBV27 and TRBJ2-1; 12 bases match TRBD2. The CDR3 is 16 residues long. The V gene end was trimmed by 3 bases and the J gene end by 5 bases; junction bases not matched to a gene: 5. The germline gives CDR1 MNHEY, CDR2 SMNVEV (reference sequence). The CDR3 DNA reads as TGTGCCAGCAGTTTCCATGCTAGCGGGAGGGACAATGAGCAGTTCTTC. The encoded protein is CASSFHASGRDNEQFF.

CDR3 sequence reads: CASRASGRNSYNEQFF. CDR3 sequence (DNA): TGTGCCAGCAGGGCTAGCGGGAGGAACTCCTACAATGAGCAGTTCTTC. The chain links TRBV27 to TRBJ2-1, with 11 bases that match TRBD2. Per the germline V gene, CDR1 is MNHEY and CDR2 is SMNVEV (reference sequence). With V trimmed by 6 bases and J by 0 bases, 4 bases remained unmatched. The CDR3 is made up of 16 amino acids.

This clone occurred a few times. This chain joins TRBV15 and TRBJ1-2; unclear D gene. Trimming removed 0 bases from V and 5 bases from J, with 10 bases in between. Germline CDR1 is LNHNV and CDR2 is YYDKDF (reference sequence). The CDR3 is made up of 14 amino acids. CDR3 bases: TGTGCCACCAGCAGAGAGCGGGGAAAGTATGGCTACACCTTC. This sequence encodes CATSRERGKYGYTF.

In this sample, this clone turned up a few times. V gene TRBV9 combines with J gene TRBJ2-3; possibly TRBD1 for D (6 bases). V gave up 2 bases and J gave up 0 bases, with 10 bases separating them. Germline V gene lookup returns CDR1 SGDLS and CDR2 YYNGEE. The CDR3 loop spans 15 amino acids. The CDR3 loop reads CASSVGQSSTDTQYF. In DNA, the CDR3 is TGTGCCAGCAGCGTCGGACAGTCTAGCACAGATACGCAGTATTTT. Together with reference TRBV9 and TRBJ2-3, the CDR3 gives the full variable domain: DSGVTQTPKHLITATGQRVTLRCSPRSGDLSVYWYQQSLDQGLQFLIQYYNGEERAKGNILERFSAQQFPDLHSELNLSSLELGDSALYFCASSVGQSSTDTQYFGPGTRLTVL.

The gene calls are TRBV18 and TRBJ2-5; 9 nucleotides line up with TRBD1. This CDR3 has 18 residues. The V and J ends lost 1 base and 3 bases, in that order; junction bases with no gene match: 12. The germline CDR1 and CDR2 sequences are KGHSH and LQKENI. Here the CDR3 DNA reads TGTGCCAGCTCACCACTGTTTCAAGTCACAGGGGGCGAAGAGACCCAGTACTTC. Its translation: CASSPLFQVTGGEETQYF.

The chain combines TRBV15 with TRBJ1-1; D gene ambiguous. Germline CDR1 is LNHNV and CDR2 is YYDKDF (reference sequence). The CDR3 extends over 15 amino acids. With 3 bases removed from V and 1 base from J, the gap between germline ends came to 12 bases. The CDR3: CATSREVIGNTEAFF. CDR3 sequence (DNA): TGTGCCACCAGCAGGGAGGTAATTGGGAACACTGAAGCTTTCTTT.

This chain joins TRBV4-3 and TRBJ2-3; 7 nucleotides agree with TRBD2. V gave up 1 base and J gave up 0 bases; unmatched junction bases: 1. The CDR3 consists of 15 residues. Germline loops: CDR1 LGHNA, CDR2 YSLEER. CDR3 in amino acids: CASSQGGGSTDTQYF. CDR3 sequence (DNA): TGCGCCAGCAGCCAAGGGGGGGGGAGCACAGATACGCAGTATTTT.

This clone was counted a single time. The chain carries TRBV27 and TRBJ2-7; a weak D match, TRBD1 (6 bases). The germline gives CDR1 MNHEY, CDR2 SMNVEV (reference sequence). CDR3 length: 14 residues. Trimming cost V 2 bases and J 3 bases, with 11 bases left between them. DNA of the CDR3: TGTGCCAGCAGTTTAGGGCAGGGGATCTACGAGCAGTACTTC. This sequence encodes CASSLGQGIYEQYF.

The rearrangement uses TRBV18 and TRBJ1-1; no definite D call. V lost 6 bases and J 3 bases, leaving 11 bases between the germline ends. The V gene's germline CDR1 is KGHSH and CDR2 LQKENI. The CDR3 spans 13 residues. CDR3 region: CASSPILDTEAFF. CDR3 bases: TGTGCCAGCTCGCCAATTTTAGACACTGAAGCTTTCTTT.

The chain uses TRBV10-3 and TRBJ2-2; a weak D match, TRBD1 (5 bases). Germline values: CDR1 ENHRY, CDR2 SYGVKD. The CDR3 length is 14 residues. V lost 11 bases and J 2 bases, leaving 15 bases between the germline ends. The CDR3 region is CAALQASNTGELFF. CDR3 DNA: TGTGCCGCCCTACAGGCCTCCAACACCGGGGAGCTGTTTTTT.

This clone was counted between two and nine times. The chain is built from TRBV29-1 and TRBJ1-1; maybe TRBD1 (6 bases). The germline V gene encodes CDR1 SQVTM and CDR2 ANQGSEA. Trimming took off 6 bases at V and 4 bases at J, with 12 bases between the two ends. CDR3 length: 12 residues. CDR3 coding DNA: TGCAGCGTCTTGAGGGGGAGCACTGAAGCTTTCTTT. It encodes CSVLRGSTEAFF.

J is TRBJ1-1 and V is TRBV19; D possibly corresponds to TRBD1 (5 bases). Trimming stripped 3 bases from V and 4 bases from J, with 12 bases between. Germline V gene lookup returns CDR1 LNHDA and CDR2 SQIVND (reference sequence). This CDR3 comprises 14 residues. CDR3 region: CASSIQGEFTEAFF. The CDR3 DNA follows: TGTGCCAGTAGTATTCAGGGTGAGTTCACTGAAGCTTTCTTT. Full variable domain (outside the CDR3, taken from reference TRBV19 and TRBJ1-1): DGGITQSPKYLFRKEGQNVTLSCEQNLNHDAMYWYRQDPGQGLRLIYYSQIVNDFQKGDIAEGYSVSREKKESFPLTVTSAQKNPTAFYLCASSIQGEFTEAFFGQGTRLTVV.

This clone turned up a few times. The chain carries TRBV7-9 and TRBJ2-7; no reliable D call. CDR1 and CDR2 (germline): SEHNR, FQNEAQ (reference sequence). CDR3 length: 12 amino acids. Trimming took off 3 bases at V and 7 bases at J, with 10 bases between the two ends. The CDR3 DNA reads TGTGCCAGCAGCTTCGCCGGAGCTGAGCAGTACTTC. It codes for CASSFAGAEQYF.

This chain links TRBV5-5 with TRBJ2-1, with D hard to call. The germline V and J ends were trimmed by 1 base and 0 bases, with 8 bases remaining between them. CDR3 length equals 15 residues. Germline values: CDR1 SGHKS, CDR2 YYEKEE (reference sequence). CDR3 nucleotide sequence: TGTGCCAGCAGCTTGTTCAAGCACTCCTACAATGAGCAGTTCTTC. It translates to CASSLFKHSYNEQFF.

The table lists this clone with a count of one. The chain employs TRBV15 and TRBJ1-4; D remains unclear. Trimming shortened V by 5 bases and J by 4 bases, and 8 bases separated the two germline ends. The CDR3 is 13 residues long. In germline, CDR1 is LNHNV, CDR2 YYDKDF (reference sequence). This CDR3 reads CATSEGLNEKLFF. In DNA, the CDR3 is TGTGCCACCAGCGAGGGCCTTAATGAAAAACTGTTTTTT.

The rearrangement joins TRBV5-1 to TRBJ1-4; D is ambiguous. The CDR3 runs to 14 residues. CDR1 SGHRS and CDR2 YFSETQ come from the germline V gene. V was trimmed by 0 bases and J by 8 bases, leaving 11 bases between them. The CDR3, as DNA: TGCGCCAGCAGCTTGGCCGGTCCGTCCGAAAAACTGTTTTTT. This sequence encodes CASSLAGPSEKLFF.

The V and J genes are TRBV2 and TRBJ1-4; 10 bases fit TRBD1. The CDR3 is 15 amino acids. The germline V gene has CDR1 SNHLY and CDR2 FYNNEI. V gave up 3 bases and J gave up 5 bases; unmatched junction bases: 3. As DNA, the CDR3 is TGTGCCAGCAGTGAGGGGGGACAGGGGAATGAAAAACTGTTTTTT. Translation: CASSEGGQGNEKLFF.

The rearrangement joins TRBV5-5 to TRBJ2-7; possible D gene TRBD2, 6 bases. CDR1 and CDR2 from the germline V gene are SGHKS and YYEKEE (reference sequence). The CDR3 has 15 residues. The ends were cut back, 4 bases at V and 2 bases at J, with 16 bases in the middle. CDR3 sequence reads: CASSMAGSPPYEQYF. CDR3 coding DNA: TGTGCCAGCAGCATGGCGGGGTCCCCACCCTACGAGCAGTACTTC.

This clone was found a few times. V and J are TRBV28 and TRBJ1-1; the D is unclear. Germline assignment: CDR1 MDHEN and CDR2 SYDVKM. CDR3 length equals 15 residues. The V gene lost 2 bases and the J gene lost 4 bases, with 14 bases spanning the gap. CDR3 region: CASSLHFGGVTEAFF. DNA of the CDR3: TGTGCCAGCAGTTTACATTTCGGCGGGGTCACTGAAGCTTTCTTT.

CDR3 protein: CASSLEGTGELFF. As DNA, the CDR3 is TGTGCCAGCAGCTTAGAGGGGACCGGGGAGCTGTTTTTT. This chain joins TRBV7-9 and TRBJ2-2; tentative D call: TRBD1 (5 bases). Germline assignment: CDR1 SEHNR and CDR2 FQNEAQ (reference sequence). V dropped 1 base and J dropped 5 bases, with 5 bases sitting between them. CDR3 length equals 13 residues.

Concerning this clone: The germline gene is not matched at one end of the junction; a read error may be the cause. The V call is TRBV7-9, the J call TRBJ1-1, with a possible D match to TRBD1 (6 bases). There are 17 residues in the CDR3. In germline, CDR1 is SEHNR, CDR2 FQNEAQ (reference sequence). The CDR3 loop is CSSSPRRGGTMNTEAFF. The DNA for the CDR3 is TGTTCCAGCAGCCCCCGTAGGGGGGGTACGATGAACACTGAAGCTTTCTTT. Together with reference TRBV7-9 and TRBJ1-1, the CDR3 gives the full variable domain: DTGVSQNPRHKITKRGQNVTFRCDPISEHNRLYWYRQTLGQGPEFLTYFQNEAQLEKSRLLSDRFSAERPKGSFSTLEIQRTEQGDSAMYLCSSSPRRGGTMNTEAFFGQGTRLTVV.

This clone was counted once. The chain employs TRBV28 and TRBJ2-5; TRBD1 aligns across 7 bases. This CDR3 has 13 residues. In germline, CDR1 is MDHEN, CDR2 SYDVKM. V lost 4 bases to trimming and J lost 5 bases; unmatched junction nucleotides: 4. The CDR3 reads CASSWTGWETQYF. The CDR3 region has the DNA TGTGCCAGCAGTTGGACAGGATGGGAGACCCAGTACTTC.

This chain joins TRBV27 and TRBJ1-2; possibly TRBD1 for D (5 bases). Germline V gene data show CDR1 as MNHEY and CDR2 as SMNVEV (reference sequence). The CDR3 runs 13 residues. The germline V and J ends were trimmed by 6 bases and 4 bases, with 12 bases remaining between them. The CDR3 sequence: CASRLSGGYGYTF. CDR3 DNA sequence: TGTGCCAGCAGGTTAAGCGGGGGCTATGGCTACACCTTC.